Listed below are T cell receptor beta chains from one sample, sequenced in a study of T cells in Graves' hyperthyroidism and ophthalmopathy. TCRdb re-called the multiplex PCR reads with MiXCR, one entry per CDR3 protein. The sample lists hundreds of thousands of distinct CDR3 sequences; about 20% were seen once. The sequencing input was blood. The receptor set was obtained from a man aged 35 to 55 with Graves' ophthalmopathy. The CDR3 runs from the conserved cysteine through the conserved F or W. The D gene is left open where the match is weak. Size is omitted from some rows. Given values are once, few, many or a class for expanded clones.

>few|-|TRBV6-1|TRBJ1-5
CASRQQGRSNQPQHF
TGTGCCAGCAGGCAACAGGGCAGAAGCAATCAGCCCCAGCATTTT
>many|TRBD1|TRBV7-9|TRBJ2-3
CASTLGDRETDTQYF
TGTGCCAGCACCTTGGGGGACAGGGAGACAGATACGCAGTATTTT
>few|-|TRBV20-1|TRBJ2-7
CSASGTSGWNEQYF
TGCAGTGCTAGTGGTACATCAGGGTGGAACGAGCAGTACTTC
>-|TRBD2|TRBV5-5|TRBJ2-1
CASSLGGSPLSYNEQFF
TGTGCCAGCAGCTTGGGCGGGAGTCCCCTATCCTACAATGAGCAGTTCTTC
>few|TRBD1|TRBV19|TRBJ2-5
CASSLRDRDWAETQYF
TGTGCCAGTAGTCTCCGGGACAGGGATTGGGCGGAGACCCAGTACTTC
>few|-|TRBV18|TRBJ2-1
CASSPLPDSYNEQFF
TGTGCCAGCTCACCACTCCCCGACTCCTACAATGAGCAGTTCTTC
>-|-|TRBV6-1|TRBJ2-1
CASTEAEYNEQFF
TGTGCCAGCACGGAGGCGGAATACAATGAGCAGTTCTTC
>few|TRBD1|TRBV19|TRBJ2-1
CASSMRDRYNNQQFF
TGTGCCAGTAGTATGAGGGACAGGTATAACAATCAGCAGTTCTTC
>-|-|TRBV27|TRBJ2-6
CASSVLGTGANVLTF
TGTGCCAGCAGTGTCCTAGGTACTGGGGCCAACGTCCTGACTTTC
>few|TRBD1|TRBV9|TRBJ2-1
CASSPDPRGKQNEQFF
TGTGCCAGCAGCCCGGACCCCAGGGGGAAGCAAAATGAGCAGTTCTTC
>-|TRBD1|TRBV18|TRBJ1-2
CASSPRQGGFYGYTF
TGTGCCAGCTCACCACGACAGGGGGGATTCTATGGCTACACCTTC
>many|TRBD2|TRBV7-9|TRBJ2-1
CASSLPHFTSSGRNEQFF
TGTGCCAGCAGCCTCCCACATTTCACATCTAGCGGGAGAAATGAGCAGTTCTTC
>-|-|TRBV3-1|TRBJ1-2
CASSQGEGTHYGYTF
TGTGCCAGCAGCCAAGGGGAAGGGACCCACTATGGCTACACCTTC
>-|-|TRBV27|TRBJ1-2
CASSFSTLLDGYTF
TGTGCCAGCAGTTTCTCGACACTTCTAGATGGCTACACCTTC
>many|-|TRBV7-3|TRBJ2-1
CASSLLVEHEQFF
TGTGCCAGCAGCTTACTGGTAGAACATGAGCAGTTCTTC
>few|-|TRBV28|TRBJ1-2
CASSPTPTVGYTF
TGTGCCAGCAGCCCAACCCCAACAGTCGGCTACACCTTC
>many|-|TRBV12-3/TRBV12-4|TRBJ1-1
CASSLEDWTEAFF
TGTGCCAGCAGTTTGGAGGACTGGACTGAAGCTTTCTTT
>few|-|TRBV2|TRBJ2-1
CASISNEQFF
TGTGCCAGTATTTCAAATGAGCAGTTCTTC
>few|-|TRBV28|TRBJ2-7
CASLGSNSYEQYF
TGTGCCAGCCTGGGGTCCAACTCCTACGAGCAGTACTTC
>few|TRBD1|TRBV5-1|TRBJ2-2
CASSRTGITGELFF
TGCGCCAGCAGCAGGACAGGGATCACCGGGGAGCTGTTTTTT
>-|-|TRBV30|TRBJ2-2
CAWSRDTGELFF
TGTGCCTGGAGCAGAGACACCGGGGAGCTGTTTTTT
>-|-|TRBV9|TRBJ1-1
CASSVNLMNTEAFF
TGTGCCAGCAGCGTCAACCTCATGAACACTGAAGCTTTCTTT
>few|-|TRBV6-2/TRBV6-3|TRBJ2-7
CASTRYNPVGEQYF
TGTGCCAGCACCCGCTATAACCCGGTCGGCGAGCAGTACTTC
>few|-|TRBV29-1|TRBJ1-1
CSVVRPLDTEAFF
TGCAGCGTTGTAAGGCCCCTTGACACTGAAGCTTTCTTT
>-|-|TRBV15|TRBJ2-1
CATSRDLDIDEQFF
TGTGCCACCAGCAGAGATTTGGATATCGATGAGCAGTTCTTC
>few|-|TRBV7-2|TRBJ1-2
CASSPPGSGAGYTF
TGTGCCAGCAGTCCCCCCGGCTCGGGGGCTGGCTACACCTTC
>few|TRBD2|TRBV30|TRBJ2-1
CAWSARLAKGRNEQFF
TGTGCCTGGAGTGCGAGACTAGCCAAGGGGCGGAATGAGCAGTTCTTC
>few|-|TRBV9|TRBJ1-1
CASSVIQGSAEAFF
TGTGCCAGCAGCGTAATCCAGGGGTCCGCTGAAGCTTTCTTT
>few|TRBD2|TRBV3-1|TRBJ2-2
CASSPGTMINTGELFF
TGTGCCAGCAGCCCCGGGACTATGATCAACACCGGGGAGCTGTTTTTT
>-|TRBD2|TRBV2|TRBJ2-1
CATNLAGDYNEQFF
TGTGCCACCAATTTAGCGGGGGATTACAATGAGCAGTTCTTC
>few|TRBD1|TRBV27|TRBJ1-2
CASKGQNYGYTF
TGTGCCAGCAAGGGACAGAACTATGGCTACACCTTC
>many|TRBD1|TRBV5-1|TRBJ2-3
CASGWTGSTDTQYF
TGCGCCAGCGGATGGACAGGGAGCACAGATACGCAGTATTTT
>-|-|TRBV6-1|TRBJ2-3
CASSPIQADTQYF
TGTGCCAGCAGCCCAATACAGGCAGATACGCAGTATTTT
>few|-|TRBV6-1|TRBJ2-2
CASNKMNQRGELFF
TGTGCCAGCAATAAGATGAATCAGAGAGGGGAGCTGTTTTTT
>-|TRBD1|TRBV27|TRBJ1-2
CASTGTGGDGYTF
TGTGCCAGCACGGGGACAGGGGGCGATGGCTACACCTTC
>-|-|TRBV2|TRBJ2-7
CASGAGSEQYF
TGTGCCAGCGGCGCAGGGTCCGAGCAGTACTTC
>few|TRBD2|TRBV20-1|TRBJ2-7
CSANDRLAGIYEQYF
TGCAGTGCCAATGACCGACTAGCGGGAATCTACGAGCAGTACTTC
>many|TRBD2|TRBV12-3/TRBV12-4|TRBJ2-3
CASSFTSGGTNTQYF
TGTGCCAGCAGCTTTACTAGCGGTGGCACAAATACGCAGTATTTT
>once|-|TRBV12-3/TRBV12-4|TRBJ1-4
CASSPTGREEKLFF
TGTGCCAGCAGTCCCACGGGACGAGAGGAAAAACTGTTTTTT
>few|-|TRBV5-6|TRBJ2-1
CASSLGPPDPYNEQFF
TGTGCCAGCAGCTTGGGTCCCCCGGACCCTTACAATGAGCAGTTCTTC
>-|-|TRBV7-6|TRBJ2-7
CASSRTLSYEQYF
TGTGCCAGCAGCCGGACTCTTTCCTACGAGCAGTACTTC
>-|-|TRBV4-1|TRBJ2-3
CASSQGLLAGTDTQYF
TGCGCCAGCAGCCAAGGGTTACTAGCCGGCACAGATACGCAGTATTTT
>many|-|TRBV5-1|TRBJ1-1
CASSLRSGPEAFF
TGCGCCAGCAGCTTACGCTCAGGTCCTGAAGCTTTCTTT
>-|-|TRBV29-1|TRBJ2-2
CSVEEAIRGGELFF
TGCAGCGTTGAAGAAGCGATCCGGGGCGGGGAGCTGTTTTTT
>once|-|TRBV27|TRBJ1-6
CASSYTGSSNSPLHF
TGTGCCAGCAGTTATACAGGGTCTTCAAATTCACCCCTCCACTTT
>few|TRBD1|TRBV10-3|TRBJ2-4
CAISEVGTGRRNIQYF
TGTGCCATCAGTGAGGTCGGGACAGGGCGAAGGAACATTCAGTACTTC
>many|-|TRBV28|TRBJ2-7
CASSLSGLEQYF
TGTGCCAGCAGTTTATCAGGGCTCGAGCAGTACTTC
>few|TRBD1|TRBV7-3|TRBJ1-2
CASSLATGDGYTF
TGTGCCAGCAGCTTAGCGACAGGGGATGGCTACACCTTC
>-|TRBD1|TRBV24-1|TRBJ2-2
CATSDVTGTGDTGELFF
TGTGCCACCAGTGATGTCACCGGGACAGGGGACACCGGGGAGCTGTTTTTT
>-|-|TRBV5-1|TRBJ1-2
CASSSRGLTYGYTF
TGCGCCAGCAGCTCCCGGGGACTAACCTATGGCTACACCTTC
>once|TRBD2|TRBV11-2|TRBJ2-1
CASSWDGRDNFYNEQFF
TGTGCCAGCAGCTGGGACGGGAGGGACAATTTTTACAATGAGCAGTTCTTC
>once|-|TRBV3-1|TRBJ2-2
CASSQGVEGGGTGELFF
TGTGCCAGCAGCCAAGGTGTGGAGGGGGGCGGCACCGGGGAGCTGTTTTTT
>-|TRBD2|TRBV10-3|TRBJ2-1
CAIRAGGHDEQFF
TGTGCCATCAGGGCGGGGGGGCACGATGAGCAGTTCTTC